A selection of T cell receptor beta chains follows, all from one sample in a study of blood T cell repertoires in COVID-19. Sequencing used immunoSEQ multiplex PCR; TCRdb keeps in-frame clones, though not all of them. The sample has around 95,000 clones, roughly 80% seen once. Sequenced material: peripheral blood. These TCRs come from an elderly woman with acute or convalescent COVID-19. The CDR3 runs from the conserved cysteine through the conserved F or W. The order of the fields is clone size, D gene, J gene, V gene, CDR3 length, CDR3 protein, CDR3 DNA. A D gene is named only where the DNA matches it firmly. Part of the rows lack a size; the others show once, few, many or a class for expanded clones.

-,TRBD2,TRBJ2-5,TRBV5-1,16,CASSLDPAGGQETQYF,TGCGCCAGCAGCTTGGATCCAGCGGGGGGCCAAGAGACCCAGTACTTC
-,TRBD1,TRBJ1-1,TRBV7-2,12,CASSLAQGKAFF,TGTGCCAGCAGCTTAGCACAGGGGAAAGCTTTCTTT
-,TRBD1,TRBJ1-3,TRBV9,17,CASSSNRGVDSGNTIYF,TGTGCCAGCAGCTCAAACAGGGGTGTGGACTCTGGAAACACCATATATTTT
-,-,TRBJ1-3,TRBV4-3,16,CASSSQWGESGNTIYF,TGCGCCAGCAGCTCCCAATGGGGGGAATCGGGAAACACCATATATTTT
few,TRBD1,TRBJ1-2,TRBV14,14,CASSQEDRAGGYTF,TGTGCCAGCAGCCAAGAGGACAGGGCTGGCGGCTACACCTTC
-,TRBD1,TRBJ2-2,TRBV27,17,CASSPSRGQNPTGELFF,TGTGCCAGCAGTCCGTCCAGGGGGCAAAACCCCACCGGGGAGCTGTTTTTT
few,-,TRBJ1-4,TRBV28,14,CASSFSGVGEKLFF,TGTGCCAGCAGTTTTTCAGGGGTGGGTGAAAAACTGTTTTTT
-,TRBD1,TRBJ1-2,TRBV3-1/TRBV3-2,17,CASSQESLQGDNYGYTF,TGTGCCAGCAGCCAAGAAAGTCTACAGGGGGATAACTATGGCTACACCTTC
-,-,TRBJ1-2,TRBV2,13,CASSRQANYGYTF,TGTGCCAGCAGCAGACAGGCTAACTATGGCTACACCTTC
-,-,TRBJ1-2,TRBV9,16,CASSPNEREVAYGYTF,TGTGCCAGCAGCCCTAATGAGAGGGAAGTTGCCTATGGCTACACCTTC
-,TRBD1,TRBJ2-5,TRBV24-1,17,CATSDSGRDRVSETQYF,TGTGCCACCAGTGATTCGGGGCGGGACAGGGTGTCGGAGACCCAGTACTTC
-,-,TRBJ2-2,TRBV12-3/TRBV12-4,12,CASILNTGELFF,TGTGCCAGCATCCTAAACACCGGGGAGCTGTTTTTT
-,-,TRBJ2-7,TRBV6-2/TRBV6-3,11,CASSRAYEQYF,TGTGCCAGCAGTCGTGCCTACGAGCAGTACTTC
-,TRBD2,TRBJ2-3,TRBV7-9,16,CASSRGGALHTDTQYF,TGTGCCAGCAGCCGCGGGGGGGCCTTACACACAGATACGCAGTATTTT
-,TRBD1,TRBJ2-3,TRBV20-1,13,CSASGQGLSTQYF,TGCAGTGCTAGTGGACAGGGCCTTAGCACGCAGTATTTT
few,TRBD1,TRBJ1-1,TRBV20-1,11,CSGQGGSEAFF,TGCAGTGGCCAGGGGGGAAGCGAAGCTTTCTTT
-,-,TRBJ1-5,TRBV7-8,13,CASSLDVVQPQHF,TGTGCCAGCAGCTTAGATGTCGTTCAGCCCCAGCATTTT
-,TRBD1,TRBJ1-6,TRBV4-3,15,CASSRYRGNNSPLHF,TGCGCCAGCAGCCGATACAGGGGAAATAATTCACCCCTCCACTTT
-,TRBD2,TRBJ2-1,TRBV11-2,17,CASSLAGRGGSYNEQFF,TGTGCCAGCAGCTTAGCCGGGCGGGGGGGCTCCTACAATGAGCAGTTCTTC
-,-,TRBJ2-5,TRBV14,14,CASSQAGWEETQYF,TGTGCCAGCAGCCAAGCAGGGTGGGAAGAGACCCAGTACTTC
-,-,TRBJ1-2,TRBV7-9,14,CASSLETTGYGYTF,TGTGCCAGCAGCTTAGAAACGACAGGCTATGGCTACACCTTC
-,-,TRBJ1-6,TRBV2,17,CASSGGGGSSYNSPLHF,TGTGCCAGCAGTGGAGGGGGAGGGAGCTCCTATAATTCACCCCTCCACTTT
-,-,TRBJ1-3,TRBV27,17,CASSLKVGPSSGNTIYF,TGTGCCAGCAGTTTAAAGGTGGGGCCGAGCTCTGGAAACACCATATATTTT
-,TRBD1,TRBJ1-4,TRBV28,14,CASSGQGALEKLFF,TGTGCCAGCAGTGGACAGGGGGCTTTGGAAAAACTGTTTTTT
-,-,TRBJ1-3,TRBV5-5,16,CASSFGAGSSGNTIYF,TGTGCCAGCAGCTTTGGCGCGGGGAGCTCTGGAAACACCATATATTTT
-,-,TRBJ1-3,TRBV11-2,15,CASSPDSRSGNTIYF,TGTGCCAGCAGCCCGGACTCCCGCTCTGGAAACACCATATATTTT
-,-,TRBJ1-3,TRBV27,17,CASSLFASRGAGNTIYF,TGTGCCAGCAGTTTATTCGCCTCGCGGGGAGCTGGAAACACCATATATTTT
-,TRBD1,TRBJ2-3,TRBV11-3,15,CASSSGQGRTDTQYF,TGTGCCAGCAGCTCGGGACAGGGAAGGACAGATACGCAGTATTTT
-,TRBD1,TRBJ1-4,TRBV19,14,CASSPGQGMEKLFF,TGTGCCAGTAGTCCCGGACAGGGTATGGAAAAACTGTTTTTT
few,-,TRBJ1-1,TRBV7-2,14,CASSPRGRSTEAFF,TGTGCCAGCAGCCCTCGGGGTCGTAGCACTGAAGCTTTCTTT
-,TRBD1,TRBJ2-1,TRBV25-1,17,CASSPRPGQGLYNEQFF,TGTGCCAGCAGTCCCCGACCGGGACAGGGATTATACAATGAGCAGTTCTTC
-,-,TRBJ2-1,TRBV9,15,CASSESPGHHNEQFF,TGTGCCAGCAGCGAAAGCCCGGGACACCACAATGAGCAGTTCTTC
once,TRBD1,TRBJ2-1,TRBV27,14,CASSLGQGTGEQFF,TGTGCCAGCAGTTTAGGACAGGGAACGGGGGAGCAGTTCTTC
few,-,TRBJ1-2,TRBV28,18,CASNTDRDRGSVWLGYTF,TGTGCCAGCAATACGGATAGGGATAGGGGGTCGGTATGGCTGGGCTACACCTTC
-,-,TRBJ2-5,TRBV29-1,12,CSVDGGRETQYF,TGCAGCGTTGATGGAGGGCGAGAGACCCAGTACTTC
once,-,TRBJ2-7,TRBV2,14,CASGQGNAPYEQYF,TGTGCCAGCGGGCAGGGGAACGCTCCCTACGAGCAGTACTTC
few,-,TRBJ1-6,TRBV30,13,CAWSLSESSPLHF,TGTGCCTGGAGCCTATCTGAGAGTTCACCCCTCCACTTT
-,-,TRBJ1-5,TRBV6-5,15,CASSPWGHSNQPQHF,TGTGCCAGCAGTCCGTGGGGCCATAGCAATCAGCCCCAGCATTTT
-,-,TRBJ1-6,TRBV2,15,CASSAADTGTSPLHF,TGTGCCAGCAGTGCCGCCGACACAGGGACCTCACCCCTCCACTTT
-,TRBD2,TRBJ2-3,TRBV19,17,CASSIDPGAGGTDTQYF,TGTGCCAGTAGTATAGATCCCGGAGCGGGGGGCACAGATACGCAGTATTTT
-,-,TRBJ2-2,TRBV19,15,CASCTSFVNIGELFF,TGTGCCAGTTGTACCTCATTCGTCAACATCGGGGAGCTGTTTTTT
-,TRBD1,TRBJ2-5,TRBV28,14,CASSLSETGQPQYF,TGTGCCAGCAGTTTATCCGAGACAGGGCAACCCCAGTACTTC